Sequencing of this TCR beta chain was carried out in a study of cytomegalovirus exposure and HLA in healthy donors. Across the study: A subsequent analysis stated that the 120 or so validation repertoires were run on the same platform as the roughly 670 first-cohort repertoires. General observations from the study: First-cohort TCR clusters tended to co-occur in the approximately 110 validation repertoires, a later analysis found. The study recorded over 150 TCR beta chains that were cytomegalovirus-associated.

Method: immunoSEQ multiplex PCR; TCRdb's copy keeps in-frame clones and lacks some. The sample contains 150,000 to 200,000 clones, 86% of which appear only once. This clone was detected once. Its antigen is not known. Germline CDR1 reads SGHRS; CDR2 reads YFSETQ. The germline V and J ends were trimmed by 5 bases and 8 bases, with 16 bases remaining between them. CDR3 size: 13 residues. The chain joins TRBV5-1 to TRBJ1-2, with a tentative D call TRBD1 (6 bases). The source of this sequence is a young woman in good health and CMV-seronegative. The specimen sequenced was PBMCs. The CDR3 sequence: CASRSDRRGGYTF. The CDR3 DNA reads as TGCGCCAGCAGATCCGACAGGAGAGGCGGCTACACCTTC.